These 11 T cell receptor beta chains were sequenced from one sample in a study of blood T cell repertoires in COVID-19. Only in-frame clones appear in the TCRdb table, and some are missing; sequencing was by immunoSEQ multiplex PCR. The repertoire holds 45,000 to 65,000 clones, 87% seen once, with around 10% in the top ten. Sequencing used peripheral blood. The receptors stem from a human donor with acute or convalescent COVID-19. The donor label of this sample is uncertain.

V usage is TRBV5-1 and J usage is TRBJ2-7; TRBD1 matches at 8 bases. V lost 4 bases and J lost 0; bases outside the gene matches: 6. CDR3 length equals 15 residues. Looked up from germline, CDR1 is SGHRS and CDR2 is YFSETQ. The CDR3 loop is CASSIRDRSSYEQYF. DNA of the CDR3: TGCGCCAGCAGCATAAGGGACAGGAGCTCCTACGAGCAGTACTTC.

The chain is built from TRBV12-3 or TRBV12-4 and TRBJ1-1; the D is unclear. V lost 5 bases and J 1 base, leaving 8 bases between the germline ends. This CDR3 comprises 13 residues. DNA of the CDR3: TGTGCCAGCAGTCTCTTCTGGAACACTGAAGCTTTCTTT. Protein: CASSLFWNTEAFF.

The chain is built from TRBV6-5 and TRBJ2-7; TRBD1 matches at 11 bases. This CDR3 is built from 13 residues. Germline V gene lookup returns CDR1 MNHEY and CDR2 SVGAGI. The trim removed 11 bases at V and 6 bases at J, leaving 9 bases unmatched. CDR3 region: CAGGQGAFTEQYF. The DNA for the CDR3 is TGTGCCGGAGGACAGGGGGCGTTCACCGAGCAGTACTTC.

The chain carries TRBV2 and TRBJ2-1; TRBD2 matches 8 bases. This CDR3 has 15 residues. V was pared by 4 bases and J by 2 bases, with 4 bases of the junction left unmatched. In germline, CDR1 is SNHLY, CDR2 FYNNEI. The CDR3 protein is CASSALAGPYNEQFF. In nucleotides, the CDR3 is TGTGCCAGCAGTGCCCTAGCGGGCCCCTACAATGAGCAGTTCTTC.

The rearrangement links TRBV5-6 to TRBJ1-2, with D perhaps TRBD1 (6 bases). Deletions cut 4 bases from V and 5 bases from J, with 18 bases between. From germline, CDR1 is SGHDT and CDR2 YYEEEE. The CDR3 totals 15 residues. This CDR3 reads CASSQRGGLSYGYTF. The CDR3 DNA is TGTGCCAGCAGCCAGAGGGGGGGGTTAAGTTATGGCTACACCTTC.

The chain couples TRBV19 to TRBJ2-7; TRBD1 aligns across 8 bases. Germline CDR1 is LNHDA and CDR2 is SQIVND (reference sequence). The CDR3 totals 14 residues. The ends lost 6 bases at V and 3 bases at J; junction bases unmatched: 7. The CDR3 bases are TGTGCCAGTAGCCCGGCAGGGGGCGTCTACGAGCAGTACTTC. This encodes CASSPAGGVYEQYF. The entire variable domain, with the rest obtained from reference TRBV19 and TRBJ2-7, is as follows: DGGITQSPKYLFRKEGQNVTLSCEQNLNHDAMYWYRQDPGQGLRLIYYSQIVNDFQKGDIAEGYSVSREKKESFPLTVTSAQKNPTAFYLCASSPAGGVYEQYFGPGTRLTVT.

V usage is TRBV11-2 and J usage is TRBJ2-3, with TRBD1 matching over 8 bases. The V and J ends lost 4 bases and 6 bases, in that order; junction bases with no gene match: 6. The germline gives CDR1 SGHAT, CDR2 FQNNGV. This CDR3 is built from 14 residues. CDR3 region: CASSYQGAGDTQYF. Written as DNA, the CDR3 is TGTGCCAGCAGCTACCAGGGGGCAGGGGATACGCAGTATTTT.

The chain employs TRBV4-2 and TRBJ2-7, with D hard to call. Per the germline V gene, CDR1 is LGHNA and CDR2 is YNFKEQ. There are 16 residues in the CDR3. Trimming removed 1 base from V and 4 bases from J, with 17 bases in between. This CDR3 reads CASSQAQATSLYEQYF. In nucleotides, the CDR3 is TGTGCCAGCAGCCAAGCTCAGGCGACCTCTCTGTACGAGCAGTACTTC.

This chain connects TRBV7-8 to TRBJ2-1; D remains ambiguous. Trimming took off 5 bases at V and 0 bases at J, with 14 bases between the two ends. CDR1 SGHVS and CDR2 FQNEAQ come from the germline V gene. The CDR3 is 16 residues long. CDR3 in DNA: TGTGCCAGCAGCCCGCCCCCGCCGAGCTCCTACAATGAGCAGTTCTTC. It translates to CASSPPPPSSYNEQFF.

V gene TRBV6-6 combines with J gene TRBJ1-2; 8 bases align to TRBD1. The CDR3 covers 13 residues. The V and J ends lost 7 bases and 3 bases, in that order; junction bases with no gene match: 4. CDR1 is MNHNY, CDR2 SVGAGI, per germline (reference sequence). The CDR3 sequence is CASKADRDYGYTF. CDR3 bases: TGTGCCAGCAAAGCGGACAGGGACTATGGCTACACCTTC.

V is TRBV5-1 and J is TRBJ2-3; TRBD2 matches 10 bases. CDR3 size: 16 residues. Germline trimming cut 1 base from V and 1 base from J; bases unmatched to any gene: 3. Germline CDR1 is SGHRS and CDR2 is YFSETQ. CDR3 sequence (DNA): TGCGCCAGCAGCTTGTCCAGCGGGAGGGGCACAGATACGCAGTATTTT. It codes for CASSLSSGRGTDTQYF.